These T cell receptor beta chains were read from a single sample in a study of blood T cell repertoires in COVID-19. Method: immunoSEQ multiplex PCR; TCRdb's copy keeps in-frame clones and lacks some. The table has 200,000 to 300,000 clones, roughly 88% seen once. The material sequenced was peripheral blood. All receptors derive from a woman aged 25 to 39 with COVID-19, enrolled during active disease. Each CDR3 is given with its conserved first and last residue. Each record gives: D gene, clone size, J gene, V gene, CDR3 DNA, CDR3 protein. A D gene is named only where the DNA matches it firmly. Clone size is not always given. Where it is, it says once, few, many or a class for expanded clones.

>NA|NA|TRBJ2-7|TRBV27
TGTGCCAGCAGTTCCAGTTACGAGCAGTACTTC
CASSSSYEQYF
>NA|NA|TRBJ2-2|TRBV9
TGTGCCAGCAGCGTAGAAGGACTACCGAACACCGGGGAGCTGTTTTTT
CASSVEGLPNTGELFF
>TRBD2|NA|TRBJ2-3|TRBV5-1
TGCGCCAGCAGCATCGGACTAGCGGGAGTCACAGATACGCAGTATTTT
CASSIGLAGVTDTQYF
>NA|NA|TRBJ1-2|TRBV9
TGTGCCAGCAGCGGTTGGGGGGGCTATGGCTACACCTTC
CASSGWGGYGYTF
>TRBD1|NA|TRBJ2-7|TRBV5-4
TGTGCCAGCAGCACCGGGACAGGGAAAGGCCCCTACGAGCAGTACTTC
CASSTGTGKGPYEQYF
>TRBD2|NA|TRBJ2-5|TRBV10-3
TGTGCCATCAGTGACCTAGGTACTAGCGGGGGGCAAGAGACCCAGTACTTC
CAISDLGTSGGQETQYF
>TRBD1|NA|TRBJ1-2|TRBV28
TGTGCCAGCAGTTTTGGGACAGGCTATGGCTACACCTTC
CASSFGTGYGYTF
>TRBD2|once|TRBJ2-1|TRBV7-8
TGTGCCAGCAGCCCCCGCGGGAGGGCCGATGAGCAGTTCTTC
CASSPRGRADEQFF
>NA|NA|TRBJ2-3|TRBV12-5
TGTGCTAGTGGTTTGGTACGGACGCAGTATTTT
CASGLVRTQYF
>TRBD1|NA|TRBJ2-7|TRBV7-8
TGTGCCAGCAGCTTACAGGGGGCAATGAGCCACGAGCAGTACTTC
CASSLQGAMSHEQYF
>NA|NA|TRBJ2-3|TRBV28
TGTGCCAGCACAAGCAGGGAAGTGAGAGATACGCAGTATTTT
CASTSREVRDTQYF
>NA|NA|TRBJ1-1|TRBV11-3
TGTGCCAGCAGCTCTGACAGAAAGCCCACTGAAGCTTTCTTT
CASSSDRKPTEAFF
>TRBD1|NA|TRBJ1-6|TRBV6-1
TGTGCCAGCAGTGCTACGATAGGACAGGGTTCGCCACCCCTCCACTTT
CASSATIGQGSPPLHF
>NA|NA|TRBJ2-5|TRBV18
TGTGCCAGCTCCGACCTAGCGCCCGAGCTCCGAGTGGAGACCCAGTACTTC
CASSDLAPELRVETQYF
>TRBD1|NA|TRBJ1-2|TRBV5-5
TGTGCCAGCAGCTTCTGGACAGGGGGCTTCGACTATGGCTACACCTTC
CASSFWTGGFDYGYTF
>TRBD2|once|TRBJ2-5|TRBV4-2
TGTGCCAGCAGCCGAGGGACTAGCGGGGGCGGGGAGACCCAGTACTTC
CASSRGTSGGGETQYF
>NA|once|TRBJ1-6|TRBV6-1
TGTGCCAGCAGTGAAGCGATCCGGGTCCATAATTCACCCCTCCACTTT
CASSEAIRVHNSPLHF
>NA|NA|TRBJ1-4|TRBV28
TGTGCCAGCAGACCCCTCCGGGACAAAAATGAAAAACTGTTTTTT
CASRPLRDKNEKLFF
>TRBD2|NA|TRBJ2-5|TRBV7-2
TGTGCCAGCAGCTTACTAGCGGGACAAGAGACCCAGTACTTC
CASSLLAGQETQYF
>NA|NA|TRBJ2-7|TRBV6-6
TGTGCCAGCAGGTACCCGGGACAAAGCTCCTACGAGCAGTACTTC
CASRYPGQSSYEQYF
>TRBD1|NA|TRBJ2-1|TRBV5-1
TGCGCCAGCAGCTTGGCGGACAGGGGTAGTGGCAATGAGCAGTTCTTC
CASSLADRGSGNEQFF
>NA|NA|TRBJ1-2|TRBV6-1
TGTGCCAGCAGTGAACCGGGCATCCGAGGGGGCTACACCTTC
CASSEPGIRGGYTF
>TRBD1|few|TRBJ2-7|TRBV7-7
TGTGCTAGCAGCTTAGGGTCAGGGGGCGGCAACGAGCAGTACTTC
CASSLGSGGGNEQYF
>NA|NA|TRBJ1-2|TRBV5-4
TGTGCCAGCAGCTTGCTTATGCAGGGCTTAGTTGGAGCCAGTGGGGGCTACACCTTC
CASSLLMQGLVGASGGYTF
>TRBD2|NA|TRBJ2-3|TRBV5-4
TGTGCCAGCAGCCAGGGACTAGCGGGAGCTATCACAGATACGCAGTATTTT
CASSQGLAGAITDTQYF
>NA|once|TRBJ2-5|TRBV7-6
TGTGCCAGCAGCGGACCCGTGGACAGATATCAAGAGACCCAGTACTTC
CASSGPVDRYQETQYF
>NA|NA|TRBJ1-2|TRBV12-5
TGTGCTAGTGGTTTGAGACAGATACTCTCTGGCTATGGCTACACCTTC
CASGLRQILSGYGYTF
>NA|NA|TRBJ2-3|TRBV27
TGTGCCAGCAGTTTCGGCCCCCGGGTCGGAGATACGCAGTATTTT
CASSFGPRVGDTQYF
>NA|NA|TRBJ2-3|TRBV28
TGTGCCAGCAGTTTACCGGGCACAGATACGCAGTATTTT
CASSLPGTDTQYF
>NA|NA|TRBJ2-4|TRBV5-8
TGTGCCAGCAGCTATCCAGACAGGCGTGACAAAAACATTCAGTACTTC
CASSYPDRRDKNIQYF
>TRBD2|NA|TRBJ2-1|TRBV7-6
TGTGCCAGCAGCTTAGAGGGCGGGGGGGCGAGCTCCTACAATGAGCAGTTCTTC
CASSLEGGGASSYNEQFF
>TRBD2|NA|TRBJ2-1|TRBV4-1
TGCGCCAGCAGCCAAGGAAGTATTAGCGGGGGGTACAATGAGCAGTTCTTC
CASSQGSISGGYNEQFF
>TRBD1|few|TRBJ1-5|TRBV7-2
TGTGCCAGCACCGACTTAGGGGGCGGCAATCAGCCCCAGCATTTT
CASTDLGGGNQPQHF
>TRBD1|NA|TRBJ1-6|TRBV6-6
TGTGCCAGCAGTTACAGGGACAGGGATTCACCCCTCCACTTT
CASSYRDRDSPLHF
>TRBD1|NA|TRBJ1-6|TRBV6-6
TGTGCCAGCAGCGAAACAGGGGGAGGTTCACCCCTCCACTTT
CASSETGGGSPLHF
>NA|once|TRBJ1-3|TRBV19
TGTGCCAGTAGTATAGGTAGCCCCTCTGGAAACACCATATATTTT
CASSIGSPSGNTIYF
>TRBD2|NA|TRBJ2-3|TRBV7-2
TGTGCCAGCAGCTTATTTTCGGGGGGGCCTCCCGCAGATACGCAGTATTTT
CASSLFSGGPPADTQYF
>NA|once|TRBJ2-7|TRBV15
TGTGCCACCAGCCCCAAGGACAGATTAATACCCTACGAGCAGTACTTC
CATSPKDRLIPYEQYF
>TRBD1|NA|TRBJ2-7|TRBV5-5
TGTGCCAGCAGCAAACAGGGGGGTACCTACGAGCAGTACTTC
CASSKQGGTYEQYF
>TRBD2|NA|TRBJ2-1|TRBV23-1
TGCGCCAGCAGTCTCTACGGACTAGCGGTTCTCAATGAGCAGTTCTTC
CASSLYGLAVLNEQFF
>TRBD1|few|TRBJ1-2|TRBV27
TGTGCCAGCAGTTTATCGACAGGGGTGAGGGGCTACACCTTC
CASSLSTGVRGYTF
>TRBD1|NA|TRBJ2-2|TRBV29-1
TGCAGCGTTGATGGGACAGGGGGCACCGGGGAGCTGTTTTTT
CSVDGTGGTGELFF
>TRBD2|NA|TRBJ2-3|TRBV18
TGTGCCAGCTCACCACCGGGACTAGCGGGGACCACAGATACGCAGTATTTT
CASSPPGLAGTTDTQYF
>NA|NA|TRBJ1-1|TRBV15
TGTGCCACCAGCAGGACGCCGACAGTGAACACTGAAGCTTTCTTT
CATSRTPTVNTEAFF
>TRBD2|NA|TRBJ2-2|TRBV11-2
TGTGCCAGCAGCCCCGGACTAGCGGGCGGGGAGCTGTTTTTT
CASSPGLAGGELFF
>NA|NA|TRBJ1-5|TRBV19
TGTGCCAGTAGCAAAAAGACAGTACTGCTAAATCAGCCCCAGCATTTT
CASSKKTVLLNQPQHF
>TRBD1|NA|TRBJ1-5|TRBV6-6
TGTGCCAGCAGGTATCCGGGACAGGGTGATCAGCCCCAGCATTTT
CASRYPGQGDQPQHF
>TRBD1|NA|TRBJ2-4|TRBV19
TGTGCCAGTAGTATAGATCACGGACAGGGAAGAGCCAAAAACATTCAGTACTTC
CASSIDHGQGRAKNIQYF
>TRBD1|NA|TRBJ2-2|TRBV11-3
TGTGCCAGCAGCCCGAGTCCCCCTGGGTCAGGGGGGAACACCGGGGAGCTGTTTTTT
CASSPSPPGSGGNTGELFF
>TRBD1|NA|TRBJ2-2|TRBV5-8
TGTGCCAGCAGCAGGGGGACAGGGGTTACCGGGGAGCTGTTTTTT
CASSRGTGVTGELFF
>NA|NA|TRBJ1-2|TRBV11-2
TGTGCCAGCAGCTTGGGCCCGGGAGCTAACTATGGCTACACCTTC
CASSLGPGANYGYTF
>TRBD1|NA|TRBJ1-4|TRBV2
TGTGCCAGCAGCCCCGACAGGGTAGAAAAACTGTTTTTT
CASSPDRVEKLFF
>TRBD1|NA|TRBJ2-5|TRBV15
TGTGCCACCAGCAGCCGGACAGGGTGGGGAGAGACCCAGTACTTC
CATSSRTGWGETQYF
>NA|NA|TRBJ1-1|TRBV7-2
TGTGCCAGCAGTTCTCTTCAGGGTGGCGCTGAAGCTTTCTTT
CASSSLQGGAEAFF
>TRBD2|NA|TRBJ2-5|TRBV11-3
TGTGCCAGCAGCTTTAGTGGCGGGAGGGGGGAGACCCAGTACTTC
CASSFSGGRGETQYF
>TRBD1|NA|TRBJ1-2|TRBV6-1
TGTGCCAGCAGTGAAGGGACAGGGTATGGCTACACCTTC
CASSEGTGYGYTF
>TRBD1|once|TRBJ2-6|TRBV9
TGTGCCAGCAGCGTAGCGGGACAGGGGGCATCTGGGGCCAACGTCCTGACTTTC
CASSVAGQGASGANVLTF
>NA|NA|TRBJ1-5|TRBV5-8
TGTGCCAGCAGCTTACTAGGTGGGCAGCCCCAGCATTTT
CASSLLGGQPQHF
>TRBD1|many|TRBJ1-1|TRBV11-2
TGTGCCAGCAGCCCGACAGGGGGCTGGGGGGGTAGGGTGCCTGAAGCTTTCTTT
CASSPTGGWGGRVPEAFF
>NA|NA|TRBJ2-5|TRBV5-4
TGTGCCAGCAGCTTGGCTAAGTACCAAGAGACCCAGTACTTC
CASSLAKYQETQYF